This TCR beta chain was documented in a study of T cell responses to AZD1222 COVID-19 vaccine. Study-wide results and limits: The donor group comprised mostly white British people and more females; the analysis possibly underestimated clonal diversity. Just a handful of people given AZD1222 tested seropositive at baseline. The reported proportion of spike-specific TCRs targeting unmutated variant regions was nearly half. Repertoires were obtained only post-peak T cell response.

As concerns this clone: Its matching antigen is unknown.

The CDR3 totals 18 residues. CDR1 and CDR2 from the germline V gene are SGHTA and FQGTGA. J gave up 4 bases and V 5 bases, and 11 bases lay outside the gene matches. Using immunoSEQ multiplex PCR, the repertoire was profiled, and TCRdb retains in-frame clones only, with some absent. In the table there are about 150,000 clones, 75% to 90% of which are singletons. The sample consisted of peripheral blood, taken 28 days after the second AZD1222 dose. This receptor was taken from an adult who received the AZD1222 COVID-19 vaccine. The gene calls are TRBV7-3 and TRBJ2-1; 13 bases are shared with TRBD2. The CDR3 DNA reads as TGTGCCAGCAGCGCAAAGACGCGGACTAGCGGGAGTTACAATGAGCAGTTCTTC. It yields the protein CASSAKTRTSGSYNEQFF.